This entry features one T cell receptor beta chain sequence. The antigen is not known. The data belong to a study of cytomegalovirus exposure and HLA in healthy donors. Germline CDR1 reads SGHDT; CDR2 reads YYEEEE. V was trimmed by 2 bases and J by 0 bases, leaving 15 bases between them. This CDR3 is 16 amino acids long. Study results and limitations: Some V segments (TRBV6-2 and TRBV6-3 among them) were excluded as indistinguishable. Differences between HLA loci emerged in a later analysis of TCR association rates, with DRB1 most and HLA-C fewest.

PCR was performed using 60 Vbeta and 13 Jbeta primers. Profiling relied on immunoSEQ multiplex PCR, and the TCRdb table lists in-frame clones only, not all of them. Here the sample spans about 160,000 clones, 80% being singletons. Sequencing was performed on PBMCs. This receptor was obtained from a male donor in good health and CMV-seropositive. The chain joins TRBV5-6 to TRBJ2-7, with a possible D match to TRBD2 (6 bases). Here the CDR3 DNA reads TGTGCCAGCAGCTTAACCGGGCCTAGCGTCTCCTACGAGCAGTACTTC. Residues: CASSLTGPSVSYEQYF.